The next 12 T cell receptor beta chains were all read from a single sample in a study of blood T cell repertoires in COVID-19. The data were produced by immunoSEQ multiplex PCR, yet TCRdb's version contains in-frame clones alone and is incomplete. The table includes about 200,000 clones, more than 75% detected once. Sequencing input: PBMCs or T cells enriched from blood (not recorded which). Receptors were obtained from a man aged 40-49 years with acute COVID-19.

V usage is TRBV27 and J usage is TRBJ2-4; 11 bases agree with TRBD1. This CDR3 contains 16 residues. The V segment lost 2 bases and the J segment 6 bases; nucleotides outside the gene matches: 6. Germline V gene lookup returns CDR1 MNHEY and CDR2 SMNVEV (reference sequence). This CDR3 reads CASSLMGQGEGNIQYF. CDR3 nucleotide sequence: TGTGCCAGCAGTTTAATGGGACAGGGGGAGGGAAACATTCAGTACTTC.

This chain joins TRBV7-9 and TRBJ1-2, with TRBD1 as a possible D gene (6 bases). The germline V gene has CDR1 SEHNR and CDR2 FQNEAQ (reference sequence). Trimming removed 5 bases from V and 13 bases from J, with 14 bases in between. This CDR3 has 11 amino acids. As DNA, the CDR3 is TGTGCCAGCAGCCGACAGGCCGAGGGCACCTTC. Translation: CASSRQAEGTF.

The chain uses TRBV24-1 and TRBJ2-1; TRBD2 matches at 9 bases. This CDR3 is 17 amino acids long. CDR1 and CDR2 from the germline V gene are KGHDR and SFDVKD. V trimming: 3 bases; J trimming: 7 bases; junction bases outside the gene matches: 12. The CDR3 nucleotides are TGTGCCACCAGTGATGACATAGGCGGGAGGGCCCGAAATGAGCAGTTCTTC. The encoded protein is CATSDDIGGRARNEQFF.

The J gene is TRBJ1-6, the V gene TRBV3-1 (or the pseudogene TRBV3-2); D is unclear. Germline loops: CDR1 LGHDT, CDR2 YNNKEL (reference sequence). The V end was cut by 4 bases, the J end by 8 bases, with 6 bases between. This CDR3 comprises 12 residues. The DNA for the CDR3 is TGTGCCAGCAGCCTCGCGGATTCACCCCTCCACTTT. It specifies CASSLADSPLHF.

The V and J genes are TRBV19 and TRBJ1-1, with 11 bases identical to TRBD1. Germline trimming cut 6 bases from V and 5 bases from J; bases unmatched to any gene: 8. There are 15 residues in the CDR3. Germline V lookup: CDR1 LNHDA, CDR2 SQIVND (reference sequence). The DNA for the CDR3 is TGTGCCAGTAGCCGGACAGGGGGCCTTGGGACTGAAGCTTTCTTT. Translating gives CASSRTGGLGTEAFF.

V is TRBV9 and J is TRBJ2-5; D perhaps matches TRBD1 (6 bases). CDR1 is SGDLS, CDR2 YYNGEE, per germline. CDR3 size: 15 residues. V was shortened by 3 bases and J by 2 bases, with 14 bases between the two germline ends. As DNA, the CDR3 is TGTGCCAGCAGCGGGTCTGGACAGCCGCAAGAGACCCAGTACTTC. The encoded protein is CASSGSGQPQETQYF.

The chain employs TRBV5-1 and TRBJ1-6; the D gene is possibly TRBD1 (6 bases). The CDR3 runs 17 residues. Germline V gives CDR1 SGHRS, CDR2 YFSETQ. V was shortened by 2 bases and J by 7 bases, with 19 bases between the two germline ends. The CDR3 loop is CASSFVRGRTLNSPLHF. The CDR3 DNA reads TGCGCCAGCAGCTTCGTCAGGGGTCGGACCTTGAATTCACCCCTCCACTTT.

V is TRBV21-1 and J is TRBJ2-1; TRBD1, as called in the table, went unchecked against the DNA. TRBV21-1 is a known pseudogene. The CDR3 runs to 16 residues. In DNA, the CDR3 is TGTGCCCGATACTTCCCGGGACAGAGAGACTACAATGAGCAGTTCTTC. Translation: CARYFPGQRDYNEQFF.

DNA for the CDR3: TGTGCCAGCAGCACCCCCGGGACCTACGAGCAGTACTTC. Translated, it gives CASSTPGTYEQYF. The rearrangement joins TRBV7-9 to TRBJ2-7; TRBD2 is a possible D gene (5 bases). The germline CDR1 and CDR2 sequences are SEHNR and FQNEAQ (reference sequence). V was pared by 5 bases and J by 2 bases, with 10 bases between. CDR3 length equals 13 residues.

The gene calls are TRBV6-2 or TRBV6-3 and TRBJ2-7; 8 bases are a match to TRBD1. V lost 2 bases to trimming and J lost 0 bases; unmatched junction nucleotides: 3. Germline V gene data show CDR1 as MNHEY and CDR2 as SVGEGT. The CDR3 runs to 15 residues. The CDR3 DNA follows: TGTGCCAGCAGTTACGGGGACAGGCACTCCTACGAGCAGTACTTC. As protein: CASSYGDRHSYEQYF.

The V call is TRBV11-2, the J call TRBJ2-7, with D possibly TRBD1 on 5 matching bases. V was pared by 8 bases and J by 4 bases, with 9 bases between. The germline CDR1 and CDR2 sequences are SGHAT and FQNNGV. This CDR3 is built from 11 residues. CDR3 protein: CASGAAYEQYF. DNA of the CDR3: TGTGCCAGCGGGGCGGCATACGAGCAGTACTTC. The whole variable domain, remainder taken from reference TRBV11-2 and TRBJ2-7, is EAGVAQSPRYKIIEKRQSVAFWCNPISGHATLYWYQQILGQGPKLLIQFQNNGVVDDSQLPKDRFSAERLKGVDSTLKIQPAKLEDSAVYLCASGAAYEQYFGPGTRLTVT.

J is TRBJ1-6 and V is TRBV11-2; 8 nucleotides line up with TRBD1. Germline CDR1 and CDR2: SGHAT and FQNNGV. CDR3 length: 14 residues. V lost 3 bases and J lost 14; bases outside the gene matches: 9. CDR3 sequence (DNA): TGTGCCAGCAGCTTCCTCATTGACAGGGGCACCCTCCACTTT. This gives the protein CASSFLIDRGTLHF.